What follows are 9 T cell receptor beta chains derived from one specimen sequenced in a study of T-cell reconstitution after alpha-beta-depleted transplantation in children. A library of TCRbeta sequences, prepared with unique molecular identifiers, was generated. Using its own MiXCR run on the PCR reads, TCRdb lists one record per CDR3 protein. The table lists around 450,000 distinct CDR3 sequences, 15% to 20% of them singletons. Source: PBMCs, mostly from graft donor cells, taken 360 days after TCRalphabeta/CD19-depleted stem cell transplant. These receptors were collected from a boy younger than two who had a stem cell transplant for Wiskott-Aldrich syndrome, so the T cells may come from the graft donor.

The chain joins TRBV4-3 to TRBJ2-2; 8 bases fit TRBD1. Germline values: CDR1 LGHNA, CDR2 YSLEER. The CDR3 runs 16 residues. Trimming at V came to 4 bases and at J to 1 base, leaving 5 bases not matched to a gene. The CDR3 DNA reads TGCGCCAGCAGCCGCAGGACAGGGCTGAACACCGGGGAGCTGTTTTTT. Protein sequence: CASSRRTGLNTGELFF.

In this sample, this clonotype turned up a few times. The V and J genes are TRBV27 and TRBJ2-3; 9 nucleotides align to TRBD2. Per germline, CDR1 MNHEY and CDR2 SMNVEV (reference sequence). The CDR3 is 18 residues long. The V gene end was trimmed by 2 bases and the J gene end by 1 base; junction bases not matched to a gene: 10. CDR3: CASSLLAGGPIGTDTQYF. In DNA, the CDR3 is TGTGCCAGCAGTTTACTCGCGGGGGGGCCTATAGGCACAGATACGCAGTATTTT.

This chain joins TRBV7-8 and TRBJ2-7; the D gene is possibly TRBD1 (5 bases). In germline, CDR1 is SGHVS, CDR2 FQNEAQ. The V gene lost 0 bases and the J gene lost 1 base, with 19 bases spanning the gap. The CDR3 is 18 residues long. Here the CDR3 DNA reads TGTGCCAGCAGCTTAGCGTTAGGGGCGGTTCTTAATTCCTACGAGCAGTACTTC. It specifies CASSLALGAVLNSYEQYF.

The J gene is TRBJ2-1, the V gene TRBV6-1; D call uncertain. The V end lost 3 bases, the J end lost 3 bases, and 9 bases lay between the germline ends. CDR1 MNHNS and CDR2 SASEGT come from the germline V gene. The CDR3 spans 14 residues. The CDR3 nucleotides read TGTGCCAGCAGTGAGCGTAGGGTCTACAATGAGCAGTTCTTC. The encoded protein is CASSERRVYNEQFF.

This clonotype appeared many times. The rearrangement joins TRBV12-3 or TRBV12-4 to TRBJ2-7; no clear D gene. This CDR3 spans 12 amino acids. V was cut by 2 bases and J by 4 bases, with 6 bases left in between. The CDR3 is CASSLTEYEQYF. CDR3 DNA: TGTGCCAGCAGTTTAACGGAGTACGAGCAGTACTTC.

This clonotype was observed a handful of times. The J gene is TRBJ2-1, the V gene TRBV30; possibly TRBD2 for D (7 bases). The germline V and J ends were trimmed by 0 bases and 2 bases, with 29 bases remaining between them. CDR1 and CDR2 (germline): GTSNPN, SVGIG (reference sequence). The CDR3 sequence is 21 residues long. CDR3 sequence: CAWSVDTPGRIGGPPYNEQFF. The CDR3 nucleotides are TGTGCCTGGAGTGTTGATACCCCGGGACGTATCGGGGGGCCTCCCTACAATGAGCAGTTCTTC.

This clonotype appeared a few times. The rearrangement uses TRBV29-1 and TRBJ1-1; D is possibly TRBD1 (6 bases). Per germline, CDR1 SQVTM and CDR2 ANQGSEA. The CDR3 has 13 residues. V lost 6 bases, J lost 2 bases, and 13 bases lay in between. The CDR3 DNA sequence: TGCAGCGTCGTCCGCAGGGGAAACACTGAAGCTTTCTTT. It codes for CSVVRRGNTEAFF.

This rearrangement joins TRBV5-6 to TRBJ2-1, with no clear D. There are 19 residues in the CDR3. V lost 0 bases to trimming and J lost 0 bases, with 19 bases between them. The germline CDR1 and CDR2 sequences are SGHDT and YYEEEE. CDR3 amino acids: CASSLGPPSRASSYNEQFF. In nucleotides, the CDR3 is TGTGCCAGCAGCTTGGGGCCTCCGAGCCGGGCCAGCTCCTACAATGAGCAGTTCTTC. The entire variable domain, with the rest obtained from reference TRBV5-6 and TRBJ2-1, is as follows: DAGVTQSPTHLIKTRGQQVTLRCSPKSGHDTVSWYQQALGQGPQFIFQYYEEEERQRGNFPDRFSGHQFPNYSSELNVNALLLGDSALYLCASSLGPPSRASSYNEQFFGPGTRLTVL.

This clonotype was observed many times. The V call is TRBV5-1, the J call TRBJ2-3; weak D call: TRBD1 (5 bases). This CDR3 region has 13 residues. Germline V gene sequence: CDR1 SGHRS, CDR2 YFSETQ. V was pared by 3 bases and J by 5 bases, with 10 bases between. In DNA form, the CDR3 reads TGCGCCAGCAGCTGGGAAGGGGAAGATACGCAGTATTTT. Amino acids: CASSWEGEDTQYF.